The sequence of this T cell receptor beta chain was determined in a study of Graves' ophthalmopathy and Graves' hyperthyroidism. The study, taken as a whole, reports: Most expanded clonotypes in thyroid above 0.001 frequency also showed up in blood. Separation of ophthalmopathy from stable hyperthyroidism was achieved by a 13-signature model, at around 88% sensitivity and around 81% specificity.

This clonotype was counted between two and nine times. Its target is unknown. Amplified material comprised TCR beta CDR3 regions derived from RNA transcripts. First-round RT-PCR relied on HTBI primers, and a second-round multiplex PCR came next. TCRdb processed the multiplex PCR reads anew with MiXCR; each CDR3 protein has one entry. In the table there are 600,000 to 950,000 distinct CDR3 sequences, roughly two fifths of which are singletons. Physicians reached a diagnosis by relying on clinical symptoms, serum thyroxine, TRAb, thyroid ultrasound and orbital computed tomography. Germline loops: CDR1 LNHNV, CDR2 YYDKDF (reference sequence). The CDR3 has 14 residues. V lost 0 bases, J lost 5 bases, and 8 bases lay in between.

This chain links TRBV15 with TRBJ2-1; D remains ambiguous. The clonotype originates from an adult man with Graves' ophthalmopathy. The sample comprised peripheral blood. CDR3 DNA: TGTGCCACCAGCAGAGATAACTGGGACAATGAGCAGTTCTTC. It codes for CATSRDNWDNEQFF.